Presented here are 14 T cell receptor beta chains from one specimen sequenced in a study of blood T cell repertoires in COVID-19. Sequenced by immunoSEQ multiplex PCR; TCRdb stores in-frame clones only, minus some. The sample comprises 150,000 or so clones, around 89% of which are singletons, and 20% to 30% rests with the top ten. Specimen: peripheral blood. All receptors derive from a man aged 60 to 69 with acute or convalescent COVID-19.

The DNA for the CDR3 is TGTGCCTGGAGTGCGGGATCCTTTTACAATGAGCAGTTCTTC. Its translation: CAWSAGSFYNEQFF. The chain is built from TRBV30 and TRBJ2-1; weak D call: TRBD2 (5 bases). This CDR3 region has 14 residues. Trimming shortened V by 1 base and J by 4 bases, and 11 bases separated the two germline ends. CDR1 and CDR2 from the germline V gene are GTSNPN and SVGIG (reference sequence).

The rearrangement joins TRBV6-5 to TRBJ1-4; D unresolved. Trimming removed 5 bases at V and 7 bases at J, with 14 bases between. This CDR3 is 14 amino acids long. The V gene's germline CDR1 is MNHEY and CDR2 SVGAGI. The CDR3 DNA reads TGTGCCAGCAGTCCCCGCGGGAGGATTGAAAAACTGTTTTTT. Residues: CASSPRGRIEKLFF.

This clone occurred once. The chain uses TRBV18 and TRBJ1-2; weak D call: TRBD1 (5 bases). Germline CDR1 and CDR2: KGHSH and LQKENI. The V end was cut by 3 bases, the J end by 4 bases, with 9 bases between. The length of the CDR3 is 13 residues. The CDR3 region is CASSPRGTYGYTF. The CDR3 DNA follows: TGTGCCAGCTCACCGCGGGGGACCTATGGCTACACCTTC. The full variable domain, rest sourced from reference TRBV18 and TRBJ1-2, is NAGVMQNPRHLVRRRGQEARLRCSPMKGHSHVYWYRQLPEEGLKFMVYLQKENIIDESGMPKERFSAEFPKEGPSILRIQQVVRGDSAAYFCASSPRGTYGYTFGSGTRLTVV.

The chain couples TRBV6-5 to TRBJ1-5; TRBD1 aligns across 8 bases. This CDR3 comprises 13 residues. CDR1 is MNHEY, CDR2 SVGAGI, per germline. V shed 6 bases, J shed 7 bases, and the junction held 5 bases outside the gene matches. CDR3 loop: CASSIDRGQPQHF. The CDR3 DNA follows: TGTGCCAGCAGCATCGACAGGGGACAGCCCCAGCATTTT.

The chain joins TRBV7-3 to TRBJ2-3; 10 bases are shared with TRBD2. The CDR3 sequence is 16 residues long. J lost 0 bases, V lost 5 bases, and 5 bases had no gene match. The V gene's germline CDR1 is SGHTA and CDR2 FQGTGA. The CDR3 nucleotides are TGTGCCAGCAGCCTGACTAGCGGGCGGAGCACAGATACGCAGTATTTT. This translates into CASSLTSGRSTDTQYF.

The V gene is TRBV27, the J gene TRBJ1-4; perhaps TRBD1 as D (5 bases). The length of the CDR3 is 14 residues. The germline V gene encodes CDR1 MNHEY and CDR2 SMNVEV (reference sequence). V shed 4 bases and J shed 3 bases, with 9 bases lying between them. The CDR3 bases are TGTGCCAGCAGTTCAGGGTTAGCTAATGAAAAACTGTTTTTT. This encodes CASSSGLANEKLFF.

The chain couples TRBV6-5 to TRBJ1-2; D uncertain. With 0 bases removed from V and 1 base from J, the gap between germline ends came to 12 bases. There are 16 residues in the CDR3. Germline V gene data show CDR1 as MNHEY and CDR2 as SVGAGI. The CDR3 is CASSYSSGSLNYGYTF. The CDR3 DNA follows: TGTGCCAGCAGTTACTCGAGTGGGAGCCTTAACTATGGCTACACCTTC.

This chain links TRBV7-3 with TRBJ2-3; possible D gene TRBD2, 5 bases. The V end lost 2 bases, the J end lost 3 bases, and 9 bases lay between the germline ends. Per the germline V gene, CDR1 is SGHTA and CDR2 is FQGTGA. The CDR3 consists of 14 residues. CDR3 nucleotides: TGTGCCAGCAGCTTACGGGGTTTTACAGATACGCAGTATTTT. Encoded protein: CASSLRGFTDTQYF.

This clone was recorded a few times. The V and J genes are TRBV5-1 and TRBJ2-7, with TRBD2 as a possible D gene (5 bases). The CDR3 runs to 13 residues. The V gene's germline CDR1 is SGHRS and CDR2 YFSETQ. V was cut by 2 bases and J by 0 bases, with 6 bases left in between. CDR3 in amino acids: CASSFGSSYEQYV. The CDR3 bases are TGCGCCAGCAGCTTTGGGAGCTCCTACGAGCAGTACGTC.

The J gene is TRBJ2-1, the V gene TRBV27; TRBD1 might be the D (6 bases). Germline CDR1 is MNHEY and CDR2 is SMNVEV (reference sequence). The ends were cut back, 5 bases at V and 9 bases at J, with 14 bases in the middle. The CDR3 spans 13 residues. The CDR3 here is CASSARTVFEQFF. The DNA of the CDR3 is TGTGCCAGCAGTGCCCGGACAGTCTTTGAGCAGTTCTTC.

The gene calls are TRBV9 and TRBJ2-7; a possible D gene is TRBD1 (6 bases). This CDR3 is 13 amino acids long. Trimming took 4 bases from V and 2 from J, leaving 10 bases between them. In germline, CDR1 is SGDLS, CDR2 YYNGEE. The CDR3 DNA sequence: TGTGCCAGCAGCCAAACAGGGACCTACGAGCAGTACTTC. The encoded protein is CASSQTGTYEQYF.

This clone was seen repeatedly, ten times or more. Within the sample, other DNA sequences also encode this same CDR3. The J gene is TRBJ1-3, the V gene TRBV30; perhaps TRBD1 as D (5 bases). Trimming removed 3 bases at V and 0 bases at J, with 12 bases between. The CDR3 sequence is 15 residues long. Germline values: CDR1 GTSNPN, CDR2 SVGIG (reference sequence). This CDR3 reads CAWSRDSGSGNTIYF. The CDR3 DNA reads TGTGCCTGGAGCCGGGACTCTGGCTCTGGAAACACCATATATTTT.

The chain combines TRBV6-2 or TRBV6-3 with TRBJ2-3; 8 nucleotides agree with TRBD2. Germline CDR1 is MNHEY and CDR2 is SVGEGT. The CDR3 covers 16 residues. The V gene end was trimmed by 2 bases and the J gene end by 0 bases; junction bases not matched to a gene: 4. DNA of the CDR3: TGTGCCAGCAGTTACAACCCTAGCGGGAGCACAGATACGCAGTATTTT. It encodes CASSYNPSGSTDTQYF.

This clone is a singleton in its sample. V and J are TRBV5-4 and TRBJ1-1, with 7 bases identical to TRBD1. From germline, CDR1 is SGHNT and CDR2 YYREEE (reference sequence). Losses at the gene ends were 3 bases for V and 6 bases for J; bases not matched to a gene: 11. This CDR3 comprises 15 residues. The DNA for the CDR3 is TGTGCCAGCAGCTCGATAACTACGGGACAGTCTGAAGCTTTCTTT. This translates into CASSSITTGQSEAFF.